Reported below is one TCR beta chain. Its cognate antigen has yet to be identified. One junction end does not reproduce the germline sequence, and a read error may be involved. Sequencing instrument: Illumina HiSeq 2500. Superscript III and a set of TRAV- and TRBV-specific primers were used to synthesize first-strand cDNA, so that both TCRalpha and TCRbeta chains were covered. TCRs were amplified with Phusion for about 21 PCR cycles, with a constant-region primer paired with the adapter attached to the V primers. Amplification of the isolated mRNA was done with the MessageAmp II aRNA Amplification Kit, which involved an approximately 15-hour in vitro transcription at 37 degrees C. The Dynabeads mRNA DIRECT Purification Kit was used to isolate the mRNA for TCR sequencing. Indexed Illumina adapters were added in a second Phusion PCR of 25 cycles, after which AMPure XP beads were used to purify the products. The source study handled its data this way. Custom Perl scripts were used to pool TCR sequences that encoded the same protein, to remove out-of-frame sequences, and to calculate the abundance of each clonotype. Any TCR sequence backed by just one read was left out of the analysis. The metrics used to describe the repertoires included Shannon entropy, Gini index, clonality, richness, and the frequency of TCRs shared between repertoires. TCRdb reprocessing: public reads trimmed at Q25 with fastp, clones called with MiXCR, in-frame beta chains kept. Entries that share a CDR3 protein sequence are merged under the most common genes and DNA. The authors' filters were not applied to this entry. Within this sample are 65,000 to 100,000 distinct CDR3 sequences, with around 17% of them counted one time only. Roughly 3% of the sample belongs to the ten largest clones.

The CDR3 numbers 14 residues from cysteine through phenylalanine. The retained sequence is limited to the CDR3, 42 bases, with the frame set at the first base. From a lookup of the germline V gene, CDR1 and CDR2 are SGHTA and FQGNSA. These data belong to a study of low-dose radiotherapy and immunotherapy resistance in tumors (dated by TCRdb to 2022 to 2024). General notes on the study: In Cohort 1, 0.5 Gy per fraction was delivered every 2 weeks, and a total PTV dose of 6.5 Gy was prescribed. Patients in Cohort 2 were given 1 Gy per fraction every two weeks, for a total of 13 Gy across 26 weeks. Nivolumab and ipilimumab were both given intravenously, with nivolumab at a 240 mg flat dose every two weeks and ipilimumab at 1 mg/kg every six weeks. Every two weeks, patients got intravenous cyclophosphamide at 200 mg/m2, given one day ahead of each radiation and immunotherapy administration. Starting on cycle 1 day 1, patients took 300 mg of aspirin by mouth once daily for four cycles. Randomization of trial participants into treatment groups was not performed. Eight patients were included in the translational analysis: three from the first dose cohort and the first five from the second dose cohort.

Explained via the paper, the time point label denotes: before trial treatment. Donors were enrolled in RACIN, a single-arm phase I dose-escalation trial combining nivolumab, ipilimumab, aspirin, low-dose cyclophosphamide and low-dose radiotherapy. Eligible patients had advanced, TIL-negative solid tumors. Source: PBMCs, taken before treatment. The sequence is built from TRBV7-2 and TRBJ2-3; the D gene assignment is ambiguous. The origin of this receptor is a male donor with prostate cancer. The CDR3 reads as follows: CAISSLASTDTQYF. At the DNA level, the sequence is TGTGCCATCAGCTCCCTGGCGAGTACAGATACGCAGTATTTT.